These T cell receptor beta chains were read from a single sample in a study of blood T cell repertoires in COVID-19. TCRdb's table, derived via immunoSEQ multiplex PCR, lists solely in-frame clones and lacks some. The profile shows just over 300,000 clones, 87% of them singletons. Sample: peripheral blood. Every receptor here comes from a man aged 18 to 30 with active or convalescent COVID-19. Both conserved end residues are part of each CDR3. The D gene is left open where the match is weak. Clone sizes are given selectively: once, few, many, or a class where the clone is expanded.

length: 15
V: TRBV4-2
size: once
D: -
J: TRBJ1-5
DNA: TGTGCCAGCAGCCAAGGGAGTATTAGCAATCAGCCCCAGCATTTT
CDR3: CASSQGSISNQPQHF

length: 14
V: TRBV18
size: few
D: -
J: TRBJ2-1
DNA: TGTGCCAGCTCACCGGGCCCCCAAGGAAATGAGCAGTTCTTC
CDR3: CASSPGPQGNEQFF

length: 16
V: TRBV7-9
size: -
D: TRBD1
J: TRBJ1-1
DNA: TGTGCCAGCAGGCAGACAGGGGAAGCGGTAAACACTGAAGCTTTCTTT
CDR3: CASRQTGEAVNTEAFF

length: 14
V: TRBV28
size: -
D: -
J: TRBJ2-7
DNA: TGTGCCAGCAGCTCCCGAGGGCTAGTCTACGAGCAGTACTTC
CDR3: CASSSRGLVYEQYF

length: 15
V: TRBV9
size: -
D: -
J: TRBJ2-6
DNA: TGTGCCAGCAGGAGGGGGGGAACTGGGGCCAACGTCCTGACTTTC
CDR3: CASRRGGTGANVLTF

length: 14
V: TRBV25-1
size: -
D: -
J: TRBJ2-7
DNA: TGTGCCAGCAGTCCGTCGACAGGTACCTACGAGCAGTACTTC
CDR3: CASSPSTGTYEQYF

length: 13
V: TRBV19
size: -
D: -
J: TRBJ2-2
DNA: TGTGCCAGTAGTGTGTGGGGGGTCGGGGAGCTGTTTTTT
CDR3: CASSVWGVGELFF

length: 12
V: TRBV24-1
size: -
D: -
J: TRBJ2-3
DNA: TGTGCCACGGCGGGGACAGCAGATACGCAGTATTTT
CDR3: CATAGTADTQYF

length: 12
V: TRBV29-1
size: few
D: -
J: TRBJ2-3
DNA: TGCAGCGTTGAGGGCAGCACAGATACGCAGTATTTT
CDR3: CSVEGSTDTQYF

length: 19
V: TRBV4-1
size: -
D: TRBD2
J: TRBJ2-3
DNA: TGCGCCAGCAGCCAAGATGGCCCCCTAGCGGGAGGGCCAGCAGATACGCAGTATTTT
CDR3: CASSQDGPLAGGPADTQYF

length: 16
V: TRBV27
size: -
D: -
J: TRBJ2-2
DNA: TGTGCCAGCAGTTTATCGGGGGGTCTGGTCACCGGGGAGCTGTTTTTT
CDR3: CASSLSGGLVTGELFF

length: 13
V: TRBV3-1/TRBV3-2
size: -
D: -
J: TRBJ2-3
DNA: TGTGCCAGCAGCCAAGACCGGGGTGATACGCAGTATTTT
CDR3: CASSQDRGDTQYF

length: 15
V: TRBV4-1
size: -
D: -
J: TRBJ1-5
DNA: TGCGCCAGCAGCCAAGACAGGGGAAATGGTCAGCCCCAGCATTTT
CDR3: CASSQDRGNGQPQHF

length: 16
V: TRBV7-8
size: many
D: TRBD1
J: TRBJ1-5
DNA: TGTGCCAGCAGCCTTCTTCGGACAGGGGGATATCAGCCCCAGCATTTT
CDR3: CASSLLRTGGYQPQHF

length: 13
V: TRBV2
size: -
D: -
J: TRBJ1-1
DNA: TGTGCCAGCGTCGGGAAGGTGAACACTGAAGCTTTCTTT
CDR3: CASVGKVNTEAFF

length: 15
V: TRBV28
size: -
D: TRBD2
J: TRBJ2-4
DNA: TGTGCCAGCAGTTTTGGGCAGCGGGGCCCAGACATTCAGTACTTC
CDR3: CASSFGQRGPDIQYF

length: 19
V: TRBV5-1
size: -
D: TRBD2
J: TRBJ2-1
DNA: TGCGCCAGCAGCTTTTATATGGCCGGGACTAGCGGCACCTACAATGAGCAGTTCTTC
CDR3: CASSFYMAGTSGTYNEQFF

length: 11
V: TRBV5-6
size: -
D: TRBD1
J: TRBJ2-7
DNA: TGTGCCAGCAGCACAGGGGCCGAGCAGTACTTC
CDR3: CASSTGAEQYF

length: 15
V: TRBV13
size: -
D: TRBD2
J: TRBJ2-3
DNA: TGTGCCAGCAGCTCTAGCGGGAGCGAACTAGATACGCAGTATTTT
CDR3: CASSSSGSELDTQYF

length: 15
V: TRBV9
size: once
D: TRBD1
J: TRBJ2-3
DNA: TGTGCCAGCAGCGTTCAGGGGGCTTGGACAGATACGCAGTATTTT
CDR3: CASSVQGAWTDTQYF

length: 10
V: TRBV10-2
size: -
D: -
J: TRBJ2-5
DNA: TGCGCCAGCACCCGAGAGACCCAGTACTTC
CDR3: CASTRETQYF

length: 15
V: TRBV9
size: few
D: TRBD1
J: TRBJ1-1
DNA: TGTGCCAGCAGCGTAGGCGGGACAGGGTCCCCTGAAGCTTTCTTT
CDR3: CASSVGGTGSPEAFF

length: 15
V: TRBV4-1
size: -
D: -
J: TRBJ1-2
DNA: TGCGCCAGCAGCCAAGGACAGGTGACAAACTATGGCTACACCTTC
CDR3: CASSQGQVTNYGYTF

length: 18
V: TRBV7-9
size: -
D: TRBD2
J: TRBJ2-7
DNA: TGTGCCAGCAGCTTAACGGGGACTAGCGGGAGGGTTACGGGGGAGCAGTACTTC
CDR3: CASSLTGTSGRVTGEQYF

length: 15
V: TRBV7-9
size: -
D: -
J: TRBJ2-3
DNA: TGTGCCAGCAGCCCCGGAGGAGCGGCGGCAGATACGCAGTATTTT
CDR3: CASSPGGAAADTQYF

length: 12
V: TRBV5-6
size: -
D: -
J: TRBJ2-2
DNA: TGTGCCAGCAGCCTATTTGACTTGGAGCTGTTTTTT
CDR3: CASSLFDLELFF

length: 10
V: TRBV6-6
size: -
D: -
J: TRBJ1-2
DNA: TGTGCCAGTGCACAGGTGGGCTACACCTTC
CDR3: CASAQVGYTF

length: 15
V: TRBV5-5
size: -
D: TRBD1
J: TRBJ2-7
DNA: TGTGCCAGCAGCTACCTTCCGGGACAGGACTACGAGCAGTACTTC
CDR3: CASSYLPGQDYEQYF

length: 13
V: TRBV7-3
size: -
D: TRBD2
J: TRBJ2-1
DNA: TGTGCCAGCAGTTTAGCGGGAGTGGGTGAGCAGTTCTTC
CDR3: CASSLAGVGEQFF

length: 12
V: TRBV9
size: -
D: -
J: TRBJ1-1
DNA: TGTGCCAGCAGCTCACAGGGTACTGAAGCTTTCTTT
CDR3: CASSSQGTEAFF

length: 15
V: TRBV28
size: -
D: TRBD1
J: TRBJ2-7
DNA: TGTGCCAGCAGTTTAGGGACAGGGCACCCCTACGAGCAGTACTTC
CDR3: CASSLGTGHPYEQYF

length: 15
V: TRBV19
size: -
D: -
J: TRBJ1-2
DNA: TGTGCCAGTAGTATCCCGAGGGAGACTAACTATGGCTACACCTTC
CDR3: CASSIPRETNYGYTF

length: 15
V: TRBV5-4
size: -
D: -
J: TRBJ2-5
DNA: TGTGCCAGCAGCTTGGCGGGAGAACCCAAAGAGACCCAGTACTTC
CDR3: CASSLAGEPKETQYF

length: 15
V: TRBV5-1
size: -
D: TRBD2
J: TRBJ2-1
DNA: TGCGCCAGCAGCTTGGCGAGTAGCGGGGCAAATGAGCAGTTCTTC
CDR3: CASSLASSGANEQFF

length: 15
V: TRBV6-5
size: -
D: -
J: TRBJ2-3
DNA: TGTGCCAGCAGCCTAACGAGGACTGCCACAGATACGCAGTATTTT
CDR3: CASSLTRTATDTQYF

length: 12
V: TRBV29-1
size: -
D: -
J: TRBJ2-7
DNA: TGCAGCGTAGGCCTACAGGGAGTCGAGCAGTACTTC
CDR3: CSVGLQGVEQYF

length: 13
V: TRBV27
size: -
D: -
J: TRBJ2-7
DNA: TGTGCCAGCAGTGAACACGACAAATACGAGCAGTACTTC
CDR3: CASSEHDKYEQYF

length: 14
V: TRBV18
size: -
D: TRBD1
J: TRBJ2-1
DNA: TGTGCCAGCTCACCCGGACAGGGGTGGAATGAGCAGTTCTTC
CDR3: CASSPGQGWNEQFF

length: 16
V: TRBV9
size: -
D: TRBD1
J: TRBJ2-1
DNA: TGTGCCAGCAGCGGAAGGACAGGGGAGGTTTACAATGAGCAGTTCTTC
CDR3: CASSGRTGEVYNEQFF

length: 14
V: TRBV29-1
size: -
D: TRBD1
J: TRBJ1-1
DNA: TGCAGCGCCCTAACAGGGGGGGGGAACACTGAAGCTTTCTTT
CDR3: CSALTGGGNTEAFF

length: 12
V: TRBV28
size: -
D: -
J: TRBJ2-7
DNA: TGTGCCAGCAGTTTACAGGGTTACGAGCAGTACTTC
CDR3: CASSLQGYEQYF

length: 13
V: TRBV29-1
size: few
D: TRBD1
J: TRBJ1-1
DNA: TGCAGCGTTGAGTGGACAGGTGAGATCGGAGCTTTCTTT
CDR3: CSVEWTGEIGAFF

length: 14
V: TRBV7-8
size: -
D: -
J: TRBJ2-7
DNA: TGTGCCAGCAGCTTAAGCCCCACCAAAGTCGAGCAGTACTTC
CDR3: CASSLSPTKVEQYF

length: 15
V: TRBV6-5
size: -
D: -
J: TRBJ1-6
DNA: TGTGCCAGCATTACAGGAGGGGTGCTAGATTCACCCCTCCACTTT
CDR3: CASITGGVLDSPLHF

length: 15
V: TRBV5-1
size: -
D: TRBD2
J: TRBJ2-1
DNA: TGCGCCAGCAGCTTGGTTGAGACTAGCGGGAATGAGCAGTTCTTC
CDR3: CASSLVETSGNEQFF